This TCR beta chain is drawn from a study of T cells in Graves' hyperthyroidism and ophthalmopathy. V was clipped by 4 bases and J by 6 bases, with 23 bases between them. This CDR3 region has 16 residues. Germline V gene sequence: CDR1 SGHRS, CDR2 YFSETQ. RNA transcripts gave rise to amplified TCR beta CDR3 regions. The HTBI set primed first-round TCR CDR3 RT-PCR. One entry per CDR3 protein results from TCRdb running MiXCR on the multiplex PCR reads. In the table there are around 520,000 distinct CDR3 sequences, approximately 25% of which are singletons. Ten or more counts support this clonotype. The sample consisted of blood. The receptor's source is a woman aged 25-40 years with Graves' ophthalmopathy. V gene TRBV5-1 combines with J gene TRBJ2-7; D is perhaps TRBD1 (5 bases). The chain's CDR3 is CASSPYPLGHRAEQYF. CDR3 DNA: TGCGCCAGCAGCCCCTACCCCCTCGGACACCGCGCCGAGCAGTACTTC.